This passage covers 5 T cell receptor beta chains from one sample sequenced in a study of tumor-infiltrating lymphocytes in primary liver carcinoma (dated 2017 in TCRdb). Total RNA and DNA were co-extracted from around 18-30 mg of bulk tissue with the AllPrep DNA/RNA mini kit, without cell sorting. The run used an Illumina HiSeq 2500. Starting from approximately 460 ng total RNA, TCRbeta-specific cDNA was produced by reverse transcription with a constant-region primer and ProtoScript II reverse transcriptase. Three nested multiplex PCR rounds, following a slightly modified ARM-PCR procedure, were used to build the TCRbeta libraries. Each of the first two PCR rounds ran for around 10 cycles using multiplex TRBV1-TRBV30 forward primers together with a Cbeta reverse primer. The public reads were reprocessed in TCRdb via fastp at Q25 and MiXCR, keeping in-frame beta chains. CDR3 protein sequences are deduplicated, and each keeps its most common genes and DNA. Present in this sample are fewer than 80,000 distinct CDR3 sequences, 65% to 75% of which were seen just once. Less than 30% of the sample lies in the top ten.

Source material: tumor-adjacent normal liver tissue. These receptors all stem from a man in his forties with primary liver carcinoma and hepatitis B virus infection.

Worth noting for this clonotype: At one boundary the junction diverges from the germline segment, which might be a read error. The chain employs TRBV12-3 or TRBV12-4 and TRBJ2-5, with unresolved D. CDR3 length equals 14 residues. In DNA, the CDR3 is TGTGCCAACAGTCCCCGGGCCCTCAGGGAGACCCAGTACTTC. Its translation: CANSPRALRETQYF.

Remarks on this clonotype: One junction end does not reproduce the germline sequence, and a read error may be involved. The CDR3 nucleotides read TGTACCAGCAGTTTACTCTTGGGACTAGCTGGAGAAACCTACGATCAGTACTTC. Protein product: CTSSLLLGLAGETYDQYF. The chain combines TRBV28 with TRBJ2-7; 9 positions match TRBD2. The CDR3 runs to 18 residues. CDR1 MDHEN and CDR2 SYDVKM come from the germline V gene.

Regarding this clonotype: A junction end diverges from the germline sequence, so it may reflect a read error. J is TRBJ2-1 and V is TRBV6-6; 8 bases map to TRBD1. This CDR3 region has 16 residues. CDR1 and CDR2 from the germline V gene are MNHNY and SVGAGI (reference sequence). CDR3 sequence: CTSSDEQGVINNEQFF. The CDR3, as DNA: TGTACCAGCAGTGACGAACAGGGGGTTATCAACAATGAGCAGTTCTTC.

As for this clonotype: Germline is not matched at one junction end, which may reflect a read error. This rearrangement joins TRBV11-2 to TRBJ2-1, with TRBD2 identical over 7 bases. Germline CDR1 is SGHAT and CDR2 is FQNNGV. The CDR3 loop spans 19 amino acids. The CDR3 nucleotides are TGTGCCAGCAGCCTAGATGGACGATTCAGCGGGACCCTTTACAAAGAGCAGTTCTTC. It is translated as CASSLDGRFSGTLYKEQFF.

Details on this clonotype: The germline gene is not matched at one end of the junction; a read error may be the cause. V and J are TRBV6-5 and TRBJ2-7; D call uncertain. Germline V gene lookup returns CDR1 MNHEY and CDR2 SVGAGI. This CDR3 has 14 amino acids. The CDR3 nucleotides are TGTGCCAGCAGTTTACGTCGTTTTCGAGACGAGCAGCAGTTC. It translates to CASSLRRFRDEQQF.